This T cell receptor (beta chain) was captured by sequencing in a study of T cell responses to AZD1222 COVID-19 vaccine. The study, taken as a whole, reports: Females made up more of the donors, who were largely white British, and clonal diversity may have come out too low.

Second doses were pooled across both intervals (about 4 or about 12 weeks). The method was immunoSEQ multiplex PCR; TCRdb's version includes in-frame clones alone and lacks a portion of them. The table shows approximately 150,000 clones, with approximately 88% occurring only once. As to this clone: Antigen: not known.

Germline V gene sequence: CDR1 MNHEY, CDR2 SVGAGI. The CDR3 totals 10 residues. Trimming cost V 8 bases and J 9 bases, with 8 bases left between them. The chain carries TRBV6-5 and TRBJ2-1; no reliable D call. The input for sequencing was peripheral blood, taken 28 days after the second AZD1222 dose. This sequence originates from an adult who received the AZD1222 COVID-19 vaccine. CDR3 sequence (DNA): TGTGCCAGCGAGTCAGGTGAGCAGTTCTTC. Protein sequence: CASESGEQFF.